This T cell receptor beta chain was recovered during a study of long-term antiretroviral therapy in people with HIV. Overall study findings and caveats: Blood was collected between 2004 and 2017, possibly under older ART regimens.

Post-ART PBMC samples numbered at least two per donor, and pre-ART ones at least one. This clone appeared once. The target antigen is unknown. With V trimmed by 7 bases and J by 5 bases, 9 bases remained unmatched. Germline V gene data show CDR1 as MNHNY and CDR2 as SVGAGI (reference sequence). The CDR3 runs 15 residues. A v3.0 immunoSEQ assay was performed at survey level. Sequencing aimed at roughly 40,000-55,000 T-cell genomes per sample. Assay used: immunoSEQ multiplex PCR; TCRdb lists only in-frame clones, some missing. The sample holds 16,000 or so clones, around four fifths seen once. The source material was unsorted PBMCs, sampled 2.1 years after starting antiretroviral therapy. This receptor was identified in a man in his forties with HIV. The chain recombines TRBV6-6 with TRBJ2-3, with 10 bases identical to TRBD2. CDR3 DNA sequence: TGTGCCAGCACAGACAGCGGGGGGGCCGGAGATACGCAGTATTTT. Its protein product is CASTDSGGAGDTQYF.